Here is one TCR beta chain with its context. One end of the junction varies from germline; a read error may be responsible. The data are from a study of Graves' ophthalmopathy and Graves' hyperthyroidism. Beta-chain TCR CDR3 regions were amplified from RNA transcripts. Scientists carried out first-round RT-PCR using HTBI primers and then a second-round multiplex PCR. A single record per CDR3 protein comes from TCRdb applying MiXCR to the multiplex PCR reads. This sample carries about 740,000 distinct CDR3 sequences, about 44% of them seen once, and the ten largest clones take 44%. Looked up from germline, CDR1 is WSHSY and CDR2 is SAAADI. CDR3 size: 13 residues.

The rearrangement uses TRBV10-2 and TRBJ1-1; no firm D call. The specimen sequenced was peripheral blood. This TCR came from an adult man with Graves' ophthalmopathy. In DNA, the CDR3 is TGTGCCAGCAGTTACTTAGGGAGGACTGAAGCTTTCTTT. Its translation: CASSYLGRTEAFF.